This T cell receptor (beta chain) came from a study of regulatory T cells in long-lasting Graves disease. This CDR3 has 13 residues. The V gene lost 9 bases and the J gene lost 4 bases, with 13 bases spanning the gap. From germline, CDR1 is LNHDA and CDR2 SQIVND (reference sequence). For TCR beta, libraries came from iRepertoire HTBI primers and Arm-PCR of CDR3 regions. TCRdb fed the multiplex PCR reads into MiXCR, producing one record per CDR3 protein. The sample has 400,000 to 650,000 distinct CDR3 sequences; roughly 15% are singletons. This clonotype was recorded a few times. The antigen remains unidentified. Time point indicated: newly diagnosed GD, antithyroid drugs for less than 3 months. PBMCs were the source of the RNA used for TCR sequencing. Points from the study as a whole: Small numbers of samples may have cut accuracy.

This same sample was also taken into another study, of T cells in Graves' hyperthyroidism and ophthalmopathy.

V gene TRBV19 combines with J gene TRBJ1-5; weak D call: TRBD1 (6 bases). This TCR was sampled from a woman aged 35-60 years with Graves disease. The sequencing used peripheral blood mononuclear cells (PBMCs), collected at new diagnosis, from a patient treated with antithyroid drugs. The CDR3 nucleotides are TGTGCCAGCGCGACAGGTGTTAATCAGCCCCAGCATTTT. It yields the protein CASATGVNQPQHF.